The 10 T cell receptor beta chains below were found in one sample sequenced in a study of beta chain features in type 1 diabetes. The study's findings and limits: In all four CD4+ subsets, TCRB CDR3 length was significantly, moderately reduced in type 1 diabetes.

Antigens of these TCRs are unknown. Since all of the isolated RNA was reverse transcribed, expressed TCRB transcripts were what got sequenced. Using immunoSEQ multiplex PCR, the repertoire was profiled, and TCRdb retains in-frame clones only, with some absent. The sample carries 600,000 to 700,000 clones, roughly 13% recorded once. The sample consisted of naive CD4+ T cells from blood. The receptors come from a man in his late teens or twenties with type 1 diabetes.

This clone occurred a few times. The chain combines TRBV29-1 with TRBJ2-5, with TRBD2 as a possible D gene (7 bases). The CDR3 has 14 amino acids. V was trimmed by 3 bases and J by 1 base, leaving 12 bases between them. Per the germline V gene, CDR1 is SQVTM and CDR2 is ANQGSEA. As DNA, the CDR3 is TGCAGCGTTGAGGGGGGGGCCTTCCAAGAGACCCAGTACTTC. Protein: CSVEGGAFQETQYF. Filled out from reference TRBV29-1 and TRBJ2-5, the complete variable domain reads SAVISQKPSRDICQRGTSLTIQCQVDSQVTMMFWYRQQPGQSLTLIATANQGSEATYESGFVIDKFPISRPNLTFSTLTVSNMSPEDSSIYLCSVEGGAFQETQYFGPGTRLLVL.

This clone occurred a few times. The chain uses TRBV6-5 and TRBJ2-7; 8 bases fit TRBD1. J gave up 6 bases and V 5 bases, and 9 bases lay outside the gene matches. Germline values: CDR1 MNHEY, CDR2 SVGAGI. This CDR3 is built from 14 residues. CDR3 amino acids: CASSEGTGGGEQYF. The CDR3 DNA reads TGTGCCAGCAGTGAAGGCACAGGGGGTGGCGAGCAGTACTTC.

CDR3 sequence: CAWSVQPATEAFF. The CDR3 nucleotides read TGTGCCTGGAGTGTACAGCCGGCCACTGAAGCTTTCTTT. The chain carries TRBV30 and TRBJ1-1, with D hard to call. The CDR3 sequence is 13 residues long. Deletions cut 0 bases from V and 4 bases from J, with 9 bases between. Germline lookup yields CDR1 GTSNPN and CDR2 SVGIG (reference sequence). Full variable domain (remainder filled in from reference TRBV30 and TRBJ1-1): SQTIHQWPATLVQPVGSPLSLECTVEGTSNPNLYWYRQAAGRGLQLLFYSVGIGQISSEVPQNLSASRPQDRQFILSSKKLLLSDSGFYLCAWSVQPATEAFFGQGTRLTVV.

This clone was seen a few times. This rearrangement joins TRBV5-6 to TRBJ2-2, with D hard to call. The CDR3 is 12 residues long. Trimming left V 3 bases short and J 5 bases short, with 5 bases between. Germline CDR1 and CDR2: SGHDT and YYEEEE. The CDR3 sequence: CASSWGTGELFF. The CDR3 bases are TGTGCCAGCAGCTGGGGTACCGGGGAGCTGTTTTTT.

The chain recombines TRBV7-2 with TRBJ1-5; 7 bases fit TRBD1. This CDR3 region has 15 residues. Germline-derived CDR1 and CDR2 are SGHTA and FQGNSA. The V segment lost 6 bases and the J segment 4 bases; nucleotides outside the gene matches: 9. In DNA form, the CDR3 reads TGTGCCAGCAGTCGGCACCGGGACAGTAATCAGCCCCAGCATTTT. Translation: CASSRHRDSNQPQHF.

A word on this clone: This sample includes further DNA sequences coding for the same CDR3. V gene TRBV9 combines with J gene TRBJ2-1, with D unclear. Trimming left V 0 bases short and J 9 bases short, with 4 bases between. CDR1 is SGDLS, CDR2 YYNGEE, per germline. The CDR3 has 11 amino acids. The CDR3 DNA sequence: TGTGCCAGCAGCGTAGCTGGTGAGCAGTTCTTC. It yields the protein CASSVAGEQFF. The whole variable domain, filled in from reference TRBV9 and TRBJ2-1, reads DSGVTQTPKHLITATGQRVTLRCSPRSGDLSVYWYQQSLDQGLQFLIQYYNGEERAKGNILERFSAQQFPDLHSELNLSSLELGDSALYFCASSVAGEQFFGPGTRLTVL.

V gene TRBV7-2 combines with J gene TRBJ2-1; D gene unclear. Germline lookup yields CDR1 SGHTA and CDR2 FQGNSA. This CDR3 region has 15 residues. V lost 5 bases and J 5 bases, leaving 16 bases between the germline ends. DNA for the CDR3: TGTGCCAGCAGCCCAGGTAGGGCCCGGAACAATGAGCAGTTCTTC. It yields the protein CASSPGRARNNEQFF.

This clone has a handful of counts. This chain joins TRBV19 and TRBJ2-3; D unclear. The length of the CDR3 is 16 residues. Germline loops: CDR1 LNHDA, CDR2 SQIVND (reference sequence). The germline V and J ends were trimmed by 4 bases and 2 bases, with 16 bases remaining between them. CDR3 in amino acids: CASSRAVRADTDTQYF. In DNA form, the CDR3 reads TGTGCCAGTAGTAGGGCCGTTAGGGCGGACACAGATACGCAGTATTTT. The full variable domain, in which reference TRBV19 and TRBJ2-3 provide the parts outside the CDR3, is DGGITQSPKYLFRKEGQNVTLSCEQNLNHDAMYWYRQDPGQGLRLIYYSQIVNDFQKGDIAEGYSVSREKKESFPLTVTSAQKNPTAFYLCASSRAVRADTDTQYFGPGTRLTVL.

This clone has a handful of counts. Other DNA sequences of this sample code for an identical CDR3. V is TRBV30 and J is TRBJ2-3; 7 nucleotides agree with TRBD2. The V gene's germline CDR1 is GTSNPN and CDR2 SVGIG (reference sequence). The CDR3 spans 11 residues. Unmatched junction bases numbered 0, after V lost 3 bases and J lost 6 bases. CDR3 region: CAWSGGDTQYF. CDR3 in DNA: TGTGCCTGGAGCGGGGGGGATACGCAGTATTTT.

V and J are TRBV28 and TRBJ1-6, with 8 bases that match TRBD1. The CDR3 is made up of 16 amino acids. The germline V gene encodes CDR1 MDHEN and CDR2 SYDVKM. V shed 5 bases and J 7 bases; nucleotides not matched to a gene: 10. The CDR3 region is CASSLYGQGGNSPLHF. The DNA for the CDR3 is TGTGCCAGCAGTCTATACGGACAGGGAGGGAATTCACCCCTCCACTTT.